This T cell receptor (beta chain) came from a study of cytomegalovirus exposure and HLA in healthy donors. Study-wide results and limits: TRBV6-2, TRBV6-3 and some other V segments were unresolvable in 87-base-pair reads.

This clone was seen a handful of times. Its specificity is not known. Per the germline V gene, CDR1 is SEHNR and CDR2 is FQNEAQ (reference sequence). The CDR3 covers 14 residues. Losses at the gene ends were 4 bases for V and 14 bases for J; bases not matched to a gene: 13. PCR involved 60 Vbeta and 13 Jbeta primers. Assay used: immunoSEQ multiplex PCR; TCRdb lists only in-frame clones, some missing. The sample shows 85,000 to 130,000 clones, about 9.4% of them seen only once. The source of this sequence is a man aged 35 to 55 in good health and CMV-seropositive. The source material was PBMCs. The chain couples TRBV7-9 to TRBJ2-3, with 9 positions matching TRBD2. The CDR3, as DNA: TGTGCCAGCAGCTCCCCGCCCCGGCGGGAGGGCTCGTATTTT. It encodes CASSSPPRREGSYF.